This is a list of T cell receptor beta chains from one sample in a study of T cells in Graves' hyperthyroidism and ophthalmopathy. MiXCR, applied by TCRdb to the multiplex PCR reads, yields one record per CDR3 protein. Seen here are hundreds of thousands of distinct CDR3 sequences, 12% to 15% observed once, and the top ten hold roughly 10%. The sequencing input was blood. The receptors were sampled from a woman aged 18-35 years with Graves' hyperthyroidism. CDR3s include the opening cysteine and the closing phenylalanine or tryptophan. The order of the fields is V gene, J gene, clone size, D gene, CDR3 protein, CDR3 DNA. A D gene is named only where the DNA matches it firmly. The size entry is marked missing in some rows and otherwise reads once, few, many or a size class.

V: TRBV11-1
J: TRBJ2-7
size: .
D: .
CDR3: CASSSSGRGQYF
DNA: TGTGCCAGCAGCTCCTCGGGGCGCGGGCAGTACTTC

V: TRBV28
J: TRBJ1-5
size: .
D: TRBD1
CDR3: CASSWTGHLSNQPQHF
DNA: TGTGCCAGCAGTTGGACAGGGCACCTTAGCAATCAGCCCCAGCATTTT

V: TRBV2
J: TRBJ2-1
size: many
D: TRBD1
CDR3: CATGTRRTGEDNEQFF
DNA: TGTGCCACAGGGACACGCAGGACAGGGGAGGACAATGAGCAGTTCTTC

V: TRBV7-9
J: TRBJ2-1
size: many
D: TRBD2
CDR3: CASSPLSGSSYNEQFF
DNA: TGTGCCAGCAGCCCCCTAAGCGGGAGCTCCTACAATGAGCAGTTCTTC

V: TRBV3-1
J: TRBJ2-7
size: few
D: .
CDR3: CASSLDSTRWYEQYF
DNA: TGTGCCAGCAGCCTGGACTCCACTCGCTGGTACGAGCAGTACTTC

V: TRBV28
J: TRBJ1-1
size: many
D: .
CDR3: CASGLYTNEAFF
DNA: TGTGCCTCAGGACTCTACACAAATGAAGCTTTCTTT

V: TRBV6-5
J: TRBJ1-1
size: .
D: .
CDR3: CAGSYGGEVRTEAFF
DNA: TGTGCCGGCAGTTACGGGGGGGAAGTTCGAACTGAAGCTTTCTTT

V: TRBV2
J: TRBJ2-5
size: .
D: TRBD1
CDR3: CASSEATRTGEETQYF
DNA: TGTGCCAGCAGTGAAGCGACAAGGACAGGGGAAGAGACCCAGTACTTC

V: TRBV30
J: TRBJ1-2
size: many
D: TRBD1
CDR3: CAWRRGPNYGYTF
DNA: TGTGCCTGGAGGAGGGGGCCCAACTATGGCTACACCTTC

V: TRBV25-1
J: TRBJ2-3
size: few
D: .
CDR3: CASIGRYTDTQYF
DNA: TGTGCCAGCATAGGGCGGTACACAGATACGCAGTATTTT

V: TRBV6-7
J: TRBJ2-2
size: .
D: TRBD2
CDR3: CASSYSTASGNTGELFF
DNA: TGTGCCAGCAGTTACTCGACGGCTAGCGGGAACACCGGGGAGCTGTTTTTT

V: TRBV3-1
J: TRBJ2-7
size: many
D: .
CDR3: CASGGPGERGEQYF
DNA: TGTGCCAGCGGTGGGCCGGGGGAGAGAGGCGAGCAGTACTTC

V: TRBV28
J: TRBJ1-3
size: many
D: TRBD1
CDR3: CASSPWTGPSGNTIYF
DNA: TGTGCCAGCAGTCCTTGGACAGGGCCCTCTGGAAACACCATATATTTT